This TCR beta chain emerged from a study of somatic mutations in cytotoxic T cells in rheumatoid arthritis. Profiling relied on immunoSEQ multiplex PCR, and the TCRdb table lists in-frame clones only, not all of them. The repertoire holds 35,000 to 45,000 clones, with about 84% as singletons. Comprising around 50% females and having a median age of approximately 55 years (range roughly 20-75), blood donors constituted the healthy controls. V was pared by 5 bases and J by 5 bases, with 5 bases of the junction left unmatched. Per the germline V gene, CDR1 is LNHDA and CDR2 is SQIVND (reference sequence). This CDR3 is 16 amino acids long.

The chain employs TRBV19 and TRBJ2-2, with 13 bases identical to TRBD2. Sequencing was done on a sample of CD8+ T cells sorted from blood. The sequence was obtained from a man aged 35 to 55 in good health. As DNA, the CDR3 is TGTGCCAGTAGTCCAACTAGCGGGAGGGGAACCGGGGAGCTGTTTTTT. This gives the protein CASSPTSGRGTGELFF. The full variable domain, rest sourced from reference TRBV19 and TRBJ2-2, is DGGITQSPKYLFRKEGQNVTLSCEQNLNHDAMYWYRQDPGQGLRLIYYSQIVNDFQKGDIAEGYSVSREKKESFPLTVTSAQKNPTAFYLCASSPTSGRGTGELFFGEGSRLTVL.